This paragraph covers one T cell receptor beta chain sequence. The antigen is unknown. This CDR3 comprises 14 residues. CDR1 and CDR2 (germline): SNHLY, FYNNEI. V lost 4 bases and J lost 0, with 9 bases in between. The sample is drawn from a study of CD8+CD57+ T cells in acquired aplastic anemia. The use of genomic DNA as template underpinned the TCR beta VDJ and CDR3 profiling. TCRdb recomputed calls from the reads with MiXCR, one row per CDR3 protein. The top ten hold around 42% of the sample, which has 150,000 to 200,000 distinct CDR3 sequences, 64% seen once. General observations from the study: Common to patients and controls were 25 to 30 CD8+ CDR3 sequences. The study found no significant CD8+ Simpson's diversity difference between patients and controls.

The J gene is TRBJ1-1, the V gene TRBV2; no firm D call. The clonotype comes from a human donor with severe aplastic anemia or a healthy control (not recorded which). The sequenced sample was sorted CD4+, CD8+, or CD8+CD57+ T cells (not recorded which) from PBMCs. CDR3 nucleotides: TGTGCCAGCAGTGCGGTGGGTGTGAACACTGAAGCTTTCTTT. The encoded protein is CASSAVGVNTEAFF.